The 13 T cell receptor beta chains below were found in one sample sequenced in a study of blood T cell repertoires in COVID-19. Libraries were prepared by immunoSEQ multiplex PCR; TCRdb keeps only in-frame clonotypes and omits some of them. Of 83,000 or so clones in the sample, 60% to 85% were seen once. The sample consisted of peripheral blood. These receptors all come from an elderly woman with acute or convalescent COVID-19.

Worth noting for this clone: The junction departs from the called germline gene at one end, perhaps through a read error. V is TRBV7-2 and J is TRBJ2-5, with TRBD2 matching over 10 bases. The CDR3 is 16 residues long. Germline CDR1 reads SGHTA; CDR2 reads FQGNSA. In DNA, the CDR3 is TGTGCCAGCAGCCTAGCGGGAGTCATTCGCCAAGAGACCCAGTACTTC. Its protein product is CASSLAGVIRQETQYF.

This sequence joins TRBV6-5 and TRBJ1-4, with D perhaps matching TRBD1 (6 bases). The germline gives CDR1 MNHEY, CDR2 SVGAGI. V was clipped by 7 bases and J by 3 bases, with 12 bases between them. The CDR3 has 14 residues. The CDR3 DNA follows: TGTGCCAGCAAGTCACAGGGTGCTAATGAAAAACTGTTTTTT. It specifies CASKSQGANEKLFF.

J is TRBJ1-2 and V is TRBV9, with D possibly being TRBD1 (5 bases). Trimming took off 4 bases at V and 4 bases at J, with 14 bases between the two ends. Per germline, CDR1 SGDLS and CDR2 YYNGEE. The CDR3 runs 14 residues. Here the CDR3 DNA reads TGTGCCAGCAGCCCTACTCAGGACACCTATGGCTACACCTTC. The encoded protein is CASSPTQDTYGYTF.

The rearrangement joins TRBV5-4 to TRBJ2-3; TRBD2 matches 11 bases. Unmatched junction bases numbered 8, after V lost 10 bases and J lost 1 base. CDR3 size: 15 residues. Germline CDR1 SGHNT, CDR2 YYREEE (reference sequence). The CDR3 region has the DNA TGTGCCGGTAGCGGGAGGGCTGGGGGCACAGATACGCAGTATTTT. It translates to CAGSGRAGGTDTQYF.

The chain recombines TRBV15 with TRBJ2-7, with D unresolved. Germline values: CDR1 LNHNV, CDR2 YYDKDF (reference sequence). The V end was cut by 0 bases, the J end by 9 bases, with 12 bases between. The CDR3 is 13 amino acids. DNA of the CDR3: TGTGCCACCAGCAGAGATCAGGATCGAGCGCAGTACTTC. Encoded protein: CATSRDQDRAQYF.

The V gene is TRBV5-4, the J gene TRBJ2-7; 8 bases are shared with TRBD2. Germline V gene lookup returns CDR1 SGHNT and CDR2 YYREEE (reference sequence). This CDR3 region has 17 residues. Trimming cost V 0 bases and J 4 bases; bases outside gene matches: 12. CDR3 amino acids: CASSLGGLVAVHYEQYF. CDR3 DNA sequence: TGTGCCAGCAGCTTGGGGGGACTAGTAGCCGTCCATTACGAGCAGTACTTC.

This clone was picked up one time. The CDR3 coding sequence is TGTGCCAGCAGCCCTTCTTGGACAGGGAGGGGACAGCCCCAGCATTTT. Translated: CASSPSWTGRGQPQHF. V gene TRBV7-2 combines with J gene TRBJ1-5; the match to TRBD1 covers 8 bases. There are 16 residues in the CDR3. J gave up 7 bases and V 5 bases, and 13 bases lay outside the gene matches. From germline, CDR1 is SGHTA and CDR2 FQGNSA.

This CDR3 is CAISDGGKARTRTDTQYF. The CDR3 DNA follows: TGTGCCATCAGTGACGGGGGGAAGGCTAGGACAAGGACAGATACGCAGTATTTT. The genes are TRBV10-3 and TRBJ2-3, with TRBD2 matching over 7 bases. Germline V gene sequence: CDR1 ENHRY, CDR2 SYGVKD. This CDR3 contains 18 residues. With V trimmed by 3 bases and J by 3 bases, 15 bases remained unmatched.

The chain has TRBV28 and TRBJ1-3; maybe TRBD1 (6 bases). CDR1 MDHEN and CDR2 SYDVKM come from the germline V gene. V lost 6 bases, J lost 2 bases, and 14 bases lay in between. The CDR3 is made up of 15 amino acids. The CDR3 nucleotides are TGTGCCAGCAGCCAGAACAGGGCCACTGGAAACACCATATATTTT. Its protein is CASSQNRATGNTIYF.

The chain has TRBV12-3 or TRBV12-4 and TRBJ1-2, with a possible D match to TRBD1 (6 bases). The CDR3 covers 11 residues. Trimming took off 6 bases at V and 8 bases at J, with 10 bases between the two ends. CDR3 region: CASSLGGGYTF. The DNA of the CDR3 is TGTGCCAGCAGCCTTGGGGGCGGCTACACCTTC.

CDR3 bases: TGTGCCATCAATGGACAGGGCGGAACAGATACGCAGTATTTT. This gives the protein CAINGQGGTDTQYF. This chain links TRBV10-3 with TRBJ2-3; TRBD1 aligns across 8 bases. CDR1 ENHRY and CDR2 SYGVKD come from the germline V gene. CDR3 size: 14 residues. J was trimmed by 3 bases and V by 7 bases; bases with no gene match: 6.

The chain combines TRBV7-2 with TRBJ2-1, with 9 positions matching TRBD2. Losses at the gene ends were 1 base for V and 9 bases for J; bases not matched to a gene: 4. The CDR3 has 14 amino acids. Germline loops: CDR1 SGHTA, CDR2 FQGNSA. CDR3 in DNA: TGTGCCAGCAGCTTAGTAGCGGGGGCCCCTGAGCAGTTCTTC. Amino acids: CASSLVAGAPEQFF.

This CDR3 is CASRLMTGGGNGYTF. For the CDR3, the DNA is TGTGCCAGCAGACTCATGACAGGGGGCGGAAATGGCTACACCTTC. The rearrangement links TRBV6-5 to TRBJ1-2, with TRBD1 matching 10 bases. Germline lookup yields CDR1 MNHEY and CDR2 SVGAGI. The CDR3 contains 15 residues. V shed 6 bases and J 6 bases; nucleotides not matched to a gene: 10.